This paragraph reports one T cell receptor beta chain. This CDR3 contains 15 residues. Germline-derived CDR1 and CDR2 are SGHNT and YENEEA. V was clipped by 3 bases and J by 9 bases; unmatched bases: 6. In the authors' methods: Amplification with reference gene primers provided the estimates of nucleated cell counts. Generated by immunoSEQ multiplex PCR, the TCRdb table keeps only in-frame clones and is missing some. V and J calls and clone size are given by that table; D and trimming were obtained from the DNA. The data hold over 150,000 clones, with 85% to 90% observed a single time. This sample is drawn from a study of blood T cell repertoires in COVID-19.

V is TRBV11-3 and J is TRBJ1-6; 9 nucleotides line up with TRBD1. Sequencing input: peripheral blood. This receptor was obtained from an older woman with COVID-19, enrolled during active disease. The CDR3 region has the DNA TGTGCCAGCAGCTTTACGGGACAGGGATCTTCACCCCTCCACTTT. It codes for CASSFTGQGSSPLHF.